This TCR beta chain was obtained from a study of glioma-infiltrating T cells after dendritic cell vaccination (dated by TCRdb to 2016 to 2017). About the full investigation: The cohort comprised approximately 15 glioblastoma patients from Phase I and II dendritic cell vaccination trials, 9 newly diagnosed and 6 with recurrent disease. Patients received autologous tumor lysate-pulsed dendritic cell vaccination between about 2003 and 2012. The vaccine was prepared from monocyte-derived dendritic cells that were cultured for about 7 days with IL-4 and GM-CSF and then pulsed overnight with autologous tumor lysate. Each patient was given three intradermal dendritic cell vaccine injections, spaced two weeks apart, in the arm below the axilla. Deep sequencing of TCR beta CDR3 regions was used to quantify tumor-infiltrating lymphocyte content and compare tumor and blood repertoires in dendritic cell-vaccinated glioblastoma patients. Survival after dendritic cell vaccination was correlated with TCR sequencing metrics, such as TIL content and the overlap between tumor and blood repertoires. Beyond this particular receptor, the publication reports: Longer time to progression and overall survival after dendritic cell vaccination were predicted by higher estimated pretreatment TIL content. The three-group TCR overlap response model was characterized as speculative, and prospective validation of the model was stated to be required. The cohort was small and heterogeneous, few patients had complete blood and tumor sets, and even fewer had initial-recurrent tumor pairs. No direct relationship between TCR clonality and survival was found, suggesting a diverse polyclonal response may matter.

V loses 6 bases, J loses 3 bases, and the germline ends lie 15 bases apart. Including cysteine and phenylalanine, the CDR3 has 14 amino acids. The only DNA kept is the CDR3, 42 bases in frame from the first base. The germline V gene yields SNHLY for CDR1 and FYNNEI for CDR2. TCRB CDR3 regions were amplified from 1.5 to 2.5 ug genomic DNA, or all available DNA if less, using the immunoSEQ assay. The multiplex PCR relied on 60 forward primers for TCR V beta segments and 13 reverse primers for J beta segments. To estimate reads per starting template, synthetic control templates were spiked into each sample at limiting dilution. The Illumina HiSeq System generated 87 bp sequencing reads. As for the authors' bioinformatics: PCR and sequencing errors were removed by a nearest neighbor algorithm that merged closely related sequences. TCR overlap was defined as the percentage of unique tumor TCR beta sequences that were also found in the peripheral blood of the same patient. In TCRdb, the immuneACCESS table is reduced to in-frame sequences with V and J assigned. These tables do not hold every clone; where another copy was compared, an unresolved V gene accounts for under half, and the others remain unexplained. The V and J calls and clone size come from that table; D and trimming were worked out from the DNA. Counted in this sample were about 73,000 clones; approximately 80% of them appeared once. The top ten constitute around 1.9% of the sample.

Patients were selected on the basis of adequate residual fresh-frozen tumor tissue and more than two years of available survival data. An isocitrate dehydrogenase mutation was not carried by any of the glioblastoma patients, although molecular status was otherwise variable. PBMC were collected before vaccination, two weeks after the third vaccination, and at tumor progression if progression occurred. The Qiagen DNeasy Blood extraction Kit was used for extraction of genomic DNA. Turning to this clone: The target of this receptor is not known. No quality values exist for individual bases; no much larger clone is one base distant.

Recombination linked TRBV2 to TRBJ2-7; TRBD1 is perhaps the D gene, given 6 matching bases. This receptor was taken from a human donor with glioblastoma. Sequences were derived from blood, sampled before dendritic cell vaccination. The sequenced DNA: TGTGCCAGCAGGTCCGGGGACACTTTCTACGAGCAGTACTTC. It specifies CASRSGDTFYEQYF.